This TCR beta chain was captured by sequencing in a study of blood T cells in healthy people across ages. The second PCR ran roughly 6 to 11 cycles with a sample-barcoded 5' primer and J-beta primers. The template-switch adaptor, which had 12 random nucleotides, put a tag on each cDNA molecule. Each CDR3 protein gets one entry after TCRdb re-called the 5' RACE reads with MiXCR. The table records 760,000 or so distinct CDR3 sequences, approximately 25% of them present only once. Remarks on this clonotype: Its antigen is still unknown.

The study's findings and limits: In older individuals, TCR beta diversity per million T cells was lower, falling roughly linearly with age.

Separately, the same data were catalogued under a study of T cells of mothers and their children.

Material: blood. The sequence derives from a boy younger than 18 in good health.

The CDR3 spells CARGEITGANVLTF. The CDR3 region has the DNA TGTGCCAGGGGGGAGATCACCGGGGCCAACGTCCTGACTTTC. This rearrangement joins TRBV21-1 to TRBJ2-6; the listed D gene, TRBD1, was not tested against the DNA. TRBV21-1 is flagged as a pseudogene. This CDR3 contains 14 residues.